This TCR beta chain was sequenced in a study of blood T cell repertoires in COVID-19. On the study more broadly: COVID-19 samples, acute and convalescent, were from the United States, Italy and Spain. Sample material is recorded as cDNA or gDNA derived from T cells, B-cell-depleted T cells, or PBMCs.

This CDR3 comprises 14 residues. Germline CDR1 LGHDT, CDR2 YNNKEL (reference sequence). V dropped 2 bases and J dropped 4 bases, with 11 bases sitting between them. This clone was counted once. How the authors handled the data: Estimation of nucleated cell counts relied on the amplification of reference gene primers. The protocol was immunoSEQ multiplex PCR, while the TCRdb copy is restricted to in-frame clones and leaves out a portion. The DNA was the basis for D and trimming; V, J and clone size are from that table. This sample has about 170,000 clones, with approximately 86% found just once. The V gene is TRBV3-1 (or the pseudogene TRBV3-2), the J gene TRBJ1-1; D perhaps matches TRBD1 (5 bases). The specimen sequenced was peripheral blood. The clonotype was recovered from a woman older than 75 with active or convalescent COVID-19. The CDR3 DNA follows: TGTGCCAGCAGCCAACCGGGGGGAACCACTGAAGCTTTCTTT. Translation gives CASSQPGGTTEAFF.